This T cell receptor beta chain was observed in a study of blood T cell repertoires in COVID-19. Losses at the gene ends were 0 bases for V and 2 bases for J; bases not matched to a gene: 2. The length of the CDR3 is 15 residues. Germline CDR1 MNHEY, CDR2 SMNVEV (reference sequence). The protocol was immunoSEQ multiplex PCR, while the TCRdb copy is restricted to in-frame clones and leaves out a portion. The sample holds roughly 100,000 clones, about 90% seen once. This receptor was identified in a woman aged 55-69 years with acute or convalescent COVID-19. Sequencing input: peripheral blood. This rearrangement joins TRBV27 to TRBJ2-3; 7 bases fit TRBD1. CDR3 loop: CASSLSGQYTDTQYF. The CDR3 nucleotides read TGTGCCAGCAGTTTATCGGGACAGTACACAGATACGCAGTATTTT.